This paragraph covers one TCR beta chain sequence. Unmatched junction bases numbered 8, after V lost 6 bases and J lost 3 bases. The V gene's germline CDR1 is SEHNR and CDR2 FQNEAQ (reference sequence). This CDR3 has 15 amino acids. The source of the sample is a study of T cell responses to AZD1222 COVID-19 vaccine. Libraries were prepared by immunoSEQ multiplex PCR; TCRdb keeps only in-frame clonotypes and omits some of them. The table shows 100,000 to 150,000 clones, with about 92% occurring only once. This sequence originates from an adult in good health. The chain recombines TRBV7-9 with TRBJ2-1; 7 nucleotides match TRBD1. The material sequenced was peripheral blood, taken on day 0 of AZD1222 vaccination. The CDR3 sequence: CASRRDSRFYNEQFF. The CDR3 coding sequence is TGTGCCAGCAGGAGGGACAGCCGATTCTACAATGAGCAGTTCTTC.